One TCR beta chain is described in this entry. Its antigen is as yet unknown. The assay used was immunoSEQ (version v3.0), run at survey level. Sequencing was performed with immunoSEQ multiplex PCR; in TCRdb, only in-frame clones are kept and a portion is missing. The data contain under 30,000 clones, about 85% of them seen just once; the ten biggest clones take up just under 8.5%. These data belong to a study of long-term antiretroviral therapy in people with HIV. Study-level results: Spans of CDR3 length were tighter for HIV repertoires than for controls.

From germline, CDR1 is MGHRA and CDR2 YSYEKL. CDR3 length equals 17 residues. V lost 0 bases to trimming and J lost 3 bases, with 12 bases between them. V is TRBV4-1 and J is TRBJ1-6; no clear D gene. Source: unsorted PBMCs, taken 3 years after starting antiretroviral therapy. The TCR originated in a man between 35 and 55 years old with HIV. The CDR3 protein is CASSQDYGRIYNSPLHF. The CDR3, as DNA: TGCGCCAGCAGCCAAGATTACGGGAGAATCTATAATTCACCCCTCCACTTT.